The T cell receptor (beta chain) described here comes from a study of control samples from healthy donors and cancer patients. Per germline, CDR1 KGHSH and CDR2 LQKENI. The CDR3 consists of 14 residues. The ends were cut back, 6 bases at V and 3 bases at J, with 13 bases in the middle. Measured with immunoSEQ multiplex PCR; TCRdb has only the in-frame clones, and not every one. The profile shows about 130,000 clones, about 95% of them singletons. This receptor was identified in a man between 60 and 70 years old with colorectal cancer. Sequenced material: PBMCs. This chain connects TRBV18 to TRBJ2-3; D ambiguous. The CDR3 spells CASSLKAGTDTQYF. CDR3 bases: TGTGCCAGCTCCCTTAAGGCAGGAACAGATACGCAGTATTTT.